These T cell receptor beta chains were read from a single sample in a study of cytomegalovirus exposure and HLA in healthy donors. TCRdb keeps only in-frame clones here, not all; method: immunoSEQ multiplex PCR. Of roughly 120,000 clones listed, roughly 86% are singletons. Sample: PBMCs. Source of these receptors: a woman younger than 30 in good health and CMV-seronegative. The CDR3 runs from the conserved cysteine through the conserved F or W. A D gene is named only where the DNA matches it firmly. The size field is filled for only some rows; it gives once, few, many or a size class.

CDR3 length: 15; V gene: TRBV9; D gene: TRBD1; clone size: -; J gene: TRBJ2-5; CDR3 protein: CASSDPRGSFETQYF; CDR3 DNA: TGTGCCAGCAGTGACCCCAGGGGGTCTTTTGAGACCCAGTACTTC
CDR3 length: 17; V gene: TRBV27; D gene: -; clone size: -; J gene: TRBJ1-5; CDR3 protein: CASSLWGGRVGNQPQHF; CDR3 DNA: TGTGCCAGCAGTTTATGGGGGGGGCGAGTGGGCAATCAGCCCCAGCATTTT
CDR3 length: 15; V gene: TRBV9; D gene: TRBD1; clone size: -; J gene: TRBJ1-2; CDR3 protein: CASSVGPTGGYGYTF; CDR3 DNA: TGTGCCAGCAGCGTAGGACCCACAGGGGGCTATGGCTACACCTTC
CDR3 length: 14; V gene: TRBV7-3; D gene: TRBD1; clone size: -; J gene: TRBJ1-2; CDR3 protein: CASSAQGVGDGYTF; CDR3 DNA: TGTGCCAGCAGCGCACAGGGGGTAGGAGATGGCTACACCTTC
CDR3 length: 15; V gene: TRBV6-1; D gene: TRBD2; clone size: many; J gene: TRBJ2-7; CDR3 protein: CASSALAGALYEQYF; CDR3 DNA: TGTGCCAGCAGCGCACTAGCGGGGGCTCTCTACGAGCAGTACTTC
CDR3 length: 18; V gene: TRBV19; D gene: -; clone size: -; J gene: TRBJ2-2; CDR3 protein: CASFPYTGWPFNTGELFF; CDR3 DNA: TGTGCCAGTTTCCCTTACACAGGGTGGCCCTTTAACACCGGGGAGCTGTTTTTT
CDR3 length: 14; V gene: TRBV29-1; D gene: -; clone size: -; J gene: TRBJ2-7; CDR3 protein: CSVGRAENSYEQYF; CDR3 DNA: TGCAGCGTGGGAAGAGCGGAAAACTCCTACGAGCAGTACTTC
CDR3 length: 11; V gene: TRBV6-6; D gene: -; clone size: -; J gene: TRBJ1-1; CDR3 protein: CASARDTEAFF; CDR3 DNA: TGTGCCAGCGCACGGGATACTGAAGCTTTCTTT
CDR3 length: 16; V gene: TRBV19; D gene: -; clone size: -; J gene: TRBJ2-2; CDR3 protein: CATARRRGNDAGELFF; CDR3 DNA: TGTGCCACGGCCAGGAGGAGGGGTAACGACGCCGGGGAGCTGTTTTTT
CDR3 length: 15; V gene: TRBV18; D gene: -; clone size: once; J gene: TRBJ2-3; CDR3 protein: CASSPGNLGTDTQYF; CDR3 DNA: TGTGCCAGCTCCCCTGGCAACCTAGGCACAGATACGCAGTATTTT
CDR3 length: 13; V gene: TRBV11-2; D gene: -; clone size: -; J gene: TRBJ1-1; CDR3 protein: CASSLRLNTEAFF; CDR3 DNA: TGTGCCAGCAGCTTACGGTTAAACACTGAAGCTTTCTTT
CDR3 length: 13; V gene: TRBV5-1; D gene: -; clone size: -; J gene: TRBJ1-2; CDR3 protein: CASSTGQNYGYTF; CDR3 DNA: TGCGCCAGCAGCACCGGACAAAACTATGGCTACACCTTC
CDR3 length: 11; V gene: TRBV6-5; D gene: -; clone size: -; J gene: TRBJ2-7; CDR3 protein: CASSYGREQYF; CDR3 DNA: TGTGCCAGCAGTTACGGGCGCGAGCAGTACTTC
CDR3 length: 16; V gene: TRBV11-2; D gene: -; clone size: -; J gene: TRBJ1-4; CDR3 protein: CASSPGSRGGNEKLFF; CDR3 DNA: TGTGCCAGCAGCCCGGGCTCGAGAGGGGGTAATGAAAAACTGTTTTTT
CDR3 length: 13; V gene: TRBV30; D gene: -; clone size: -; J gene: TRBJ1-3; CDR3 protein: CAWSIYSGNTIYF; CDR3 DNA: TGTGCCTGGAGTATATACTCTGGAAACACCATATATTTT
CDR3 length: 14; V gene: TRBV19; D gene: TRBD1; clone size: -; J gene: TRBJ2-7; CDR3 protein: CASSTDRGSYEQYF; CDR3 DNA: TGTGCCAGTAGTACCGACAGGGGCTCCTACGAGCAGTACTTC
CDR3 length: 15; V gene: TRBV2; D gene: -; clone size: few; J gene: TRBJ1-5; CDR3 protein: CASAWDQQGTGPQHF; CDR3 DNA: TGTGCCAGCGCTTGGGATCAACAGGGTACAGGGCCCCAGCATTTT
CDR3 length: 14; V gene: TRBV28; D gene: TRBD2; clone size: -; J gene: TRBJ2-3; CDR3 protein: CASSFRGSANTQYF; CDR3 DNA: TGTGCCAGCAGTTTCCGCGGGAGTGCTAATACGCAGTATTTT
CDR3 length: 11; V gene: TRBV20-1; D gene: -; clone size: -; J gene: TRBJ2-7; CDR3 protein: CSARAYYEQYF; CDR3 DNA: TGCAGTGCTAGAGCCTACTACGAGCAGTACTTC
CDR3 length: 15; V gene: TRBV6-1; D gene: -; clone size: -; J gene: TRBJ2-5; CDR3 protein: CASSDSWGGRETQYF; CDR3 DNA: TGTGCCAGCAGTGATTCATGGGGAGGACGGGAGACCCAGTACTTC
CDR3 length: 14; V gene: TRBV28; D gene: -; clone size: -; J gene: TRBJ1-2; CDR3 protein: CASSSGQSLGGYTF; CDR3 DNA: TGTGCCAGCAGTTCCGGACAGTCATTGGGTGGCTACACCTTC
CDR3 length: 14; V gene: TRBV19; D gene: -; clone size: -; J gene: TRBJ2-2; CDR3 protein: CATATGANTGELFF; CDR3 DNA: TGTGCCACCGCGACAGGAGCGAACACCGGGGAGCTGTTTTTT
CDR3 length: 15; V gene: TRBV11-2; D gene: TRBD1; clone size: few; J gene: TRBJ2-7; CDR3 protein: CASSYFRDRSYEQYF; CDR3 DNA: TGTGCCAGCAGCTATTTCCGGGACAGGTCCTACGAGCAGTACTTC
CDR3 length: 17; V gene: TRBV4-1; D gene: TRBD1; clone size: -; J gene: TRBJ2-3; CDR3 protein: CASSQATGQGRWDTQYF; CDR3 DNA: TGCGCCAGCAGCCAAGCGACCGGACAGGGGCGTTGGGATACGCAGTATTTT
CDR3 length: 16; V gene: TRBV4-3; D gene: TRBD2; clone size: -; J gene: TRBJ2-5; CDR3 protein: CASSQLAGGPRETQYF; CDR3 DNA: TGCGCCAGCAGCCAGCTAGCGGGAGGGCCTCGAGAGACCCAGTACTTC
CDR3 length: 13; V gene: TRBV7-6; D gene: -; clone size: once; J gene: TRBJ1-2; CDR3 protein: CASSLGQGGGYTF; CDR3 DNA: TGTGCCAGCAGCTTAGGTCAGGGTGGTGGCTACACCTTC
CDR3 length: 13; V gene: TRBV25-1; D gene: -; clone size: -; J gene: TRBJ2-7; CDR3 protein: CATLQGYSYEQYF; CDR3 DNA: TGTGCTACCCTCCAGGGCTACTCCTACGAGCAGTACTTC
CDR3 length: 15; V gene: TRBV11-3; D gene: -; clone size: -; J gene: TRBJ2-1; CDR3 protein: CASSLDRRANGEQFF; CDR3 DNA: TGTGCCAGCAGCTTAGATCGGAGGGCCAATGGTGAGCAGTTCTTC
CDR3 length: 17; V gene: TRBV5-1; D gene: TRBD1; clone size: -; J gene: TRBJ2-5; CDR3 protein: CASSPTGTEGFPGTQYF; CDR3 DNA: TGCGCCAGCAGCCCGACCGGGACAGAAGGGTTCCCAGGGACCCAGTACTTC
CDR3 length: 14; V gene: TRBV7-2; D gene: TRBD1; clone size: -; J gene: TRBJ2-7; CDR3 protein: CASSLETGFDEQYF; CDR3 DNA: TGTGCCAGCAGCCTCGAGACAGGGTTCGACGAGCAGTACTTC
CDR3 length: 15; V gene: TRBV11-2; D gene: TRBD2; clone size: -; J gene: TRBJ2-7; CDR3 protein: CASSLPSSGYNEQYF; CDR3 DNA: TGTGCCAGCAGCTTACCCTCTAGCGGGTACAACGAGCAGTACTTC
CDR3 length: 16; V gene: TRBV30; D gene: TRBD2; clone size: -; J gene: TRBJ2-1; CDR3 protein: CAWSRLEAGALNEQFF; CDR3 DNA: TGTGCCTGGAGCAGATTAGAAGCGGGAGCCCTTAATGAGCAGTTCTTC
CDR3 length: 14; V gene: TRBV7-2; D gene: TRBD2; clone size: -; J gene: TRBJ2-7; CDR3 protein: CASSYTSGSYEQYF; CDR3 DNA: TGTGCCAGCAGCTATACTAGCGGGTCCTACGAGCAGTACTTC
CDR3 length: 13; V gene: TRBV14; D gene: -; clone size: -; J gene: TRBJ1-1; CDR3 protein: CASSGQGNTEAFF; CDR3 DNA: TGTGCCAGCAGCGGGCAGGGCAACACTGAAGCTTTCTTT
CDR3 length: 16; V gene: TRBV11-1; D gene: TRBD2; clone size: many; J gene: TRBJ2-2; CDR3 protein: CASSLERDPNTGELFF; CDR3 DNA: TGTGCCAGCAGCCTGGAGCGGGACCCGAACACCGGGGAGCTGTTTTTT
CDR3 length: 14; V gene: TRBV2; D gene: TRBD2; clone size: -; J gene: TRBJ2-5; CDR3 protein: CASSSGTTQETQYF; CDR3 DNA: TGTGCCAGCTCCTCCGGGACTACCCAAGAGACCCAGTACTTC
CDR3 length: 16; V gene: TRBV27; D gene: TRBD1; clone size: once; J gene: TRBJ2-2; CDR3 protein: CASSLTGTGEIGELFF; CDR3 DNA: TGTGCCAGCAGTTTAACCGGGACAGGGGAGATCGGGGAGCTGTTTTTT
CDR3 length: 15; V gene: TRBV15; D gene: -; clone size: -; J gene: TRBJ1-2; CDR3 protein: CATSSQGRGYYGYTF; CDR3 DNA: TGTGCCACCAGCTCCCAAGGACGGGGATACTATGGCTACACCTTC
CDR3 length: 15; V gene: TRBV2; D gene: TRBD1; clone size: -; J gene: TRBJ1-1; CDR3 protein: CASSEGSRGVAEAFF; CDR3 DNA: TGTGCCAGCAGTGAGGGGAGCAGGGGGGTCGCTGAAGCTTTCTTT
CDR3 length: 13; V gene: TRBV28; D gene: -; clone size: -; J gene: TRBJ1-2; CDR3 protein: CASSFVRAGGYTF; CDR3 DNA: TGTGCCAGCAGTTTTGTGAGGGCCGGTGGCTACACCTTC